Listed below are T cell receptor beta chains from one sample, sequenced in a study of technical replicates of blood from several donors. Measured with immunoSEQ multiplex PCR; TCRdb has only the in-frame clones, and not every one. The table has more than 45,000 clones, around 96% seen once. The sample was PBMCs. These receptors originate from a human donor in good health. Some clones in this sample may be carry-over from other donors' samples. The conserved cysteine and the conserved F or W are not part of the CDR3 here. Fields, in order: clone size, J gene, V gene, CDR3 protein. The size of a clone is reported for some rows only, either as once, few or many, or as a class for expanded clones.

size: -; J: TRBJ2-7; V: TRBV7-7; CDR3: ASSLARLERPHEQY
size: once; J: TRBJ2-7; V: TRBV6-5; CDR3: ASGKGRYEQY
size: -; J: TRBJ2-7; V: TRBV4-3; CDR3: ASSLQLQGGIYEQY
size: -; J: TRBJ1-3; V: TRBV7-2; CDR3: ASSHDSASGNTIY
size: -; J: TRBJ1-1; V: TRBV29-1; CDR3: SVEDSRLGGGSEAF
size: -; J: TRBJ2-2; V: TRBV5-1; CDR3: ASSLEGSGITGELF
size: -; J: TRBJ2-2; V: TRBV2; CDR3: ASSRQGTSNTGELF
size: -; J: TRBJ1-1; V: TRBV7-9; CDR3: ASSPAEGRGEAF
size: -; J: TRBJ1-2; V: TRBV2; CDR3: ASSGTGYGYT
size: -; J: TRBJ1-4; V: TRBV6-1; CDR3: ASRQPTNEKLF